The 32 T cell receptor beta chains listed next were all sequenced from one sample in a study of cytomegalovirus exposure and HLA in healthy donors. The PCR made use of 60 Vbeta and 13 Jbeta primers. Profiling relied on immunoSEQ multiplex PCR, and the TCRdb table lists in-frame clones only, not all of them. The sample lists more than 100,000 clones, roughly 80% occurring once. Sequenced input: PBMCs. These receptors originate from a woman aged 45-65 years in good health and CMV-seropositive.

The J gene is TRBJ2-7, the V gene TRBV5-1, with D hard to call. Germline CDR1 SGHRS, CDR2 YFSETQ. V lost 4 bases to trimming and J lost 3 bases, with 5 bases between them. The CDR3 is 11 residues long. The CDR3 here is CASSLGYEQYF. As DNA, the CDR3 is TGCGCCAGCAGCCTCGGCTACGAGCAGTACTTC. Based on the CDR3 plus reference TRBV5-1 and TRBJ2-7, the full variable domain is KAGVTQTPRYLIKTRGQQVTLSCSPISGHRSVSWYQQTPGQGLQFLFEYFSETQRNKGNFPGRFSGRQFSNSRSEMNVSTLELGDSALYLCASSLGYEQYFGPGTRLTVT.

V gene TRBV6-5 combines with J gene TRBJ2-2; TRBD2 is a possible D gene (6 bases). This CDR3 contains 13 residues. Germline assignment: CDR1 MNHEY and CDR2 SVGAGI. V lost 6 bases to trimming and J lost 5 bases, with 10 bases between them. The DNA for the CDR3 is TGTGCCAGCAGCCCCCGGGAGACCGGGGAGCTGTTTTTT. Encoded protein: CASSPRETGELFF.

This chain joins TRBV5-1 and TRBJ1-1; D unresolved. There are 13 residues in the CDR3. Germline V lookup: CDR1 SGHRS, CDR2 YFSETQ. V lost 0 bases to trimming and J lost 1 base, with 4 bases between them. This chain's CDR3 is CASSLEQNTEAFF. The CDR3 DNA is TGCGCCAGCAGCTTGGAACAGAACACTGAAGCTTTCTTT.

This clone appeared a few times. V is TRBV5-1 and J is TRBJ2-7, with TRBD1 as a possible D gene (6 bases). Germline CDR1 reads SGHRS; CDR2 reads YFSETQ. Trimming left V 4 bases short and J 6 bases short, with 11 bases between. There are 12 residues in the CDR3. This CDR3 reads CASSVPGVEQYF. DNA for the CDR3: TGCGCCAGCAGCGTCCCAGGGGTCGAGCAGTACTTC. Supplemented by reference TRBV5-1 and TRBJ2-7, the full variable domain reads KAGVTQTPRYLIKTRGQQVTLSCSPISGHRSVSWYQQTPGQGLQFLFEYFSETQRNKGNFPGRFSGRQFSNSRSEMNVSTLELGDSALYLCASSVPGVEQYFGPGTRLTVT.

This chain uses TRBV7-2 with TRBJ2-1; 7 bases align to TRBD2. CDR1 and CDR2 (germline): SGHTA, FQGNSA. CDR3 size: 15 residues. The V and J ends lost 3 bases and 3 bases, in that order; junction bases with no gene match: 5. CDR3 protein: CASSFQAGIYNEQFF. CDR3 nucleotides: TGTGCCAGCAGCTTTCAAGCGGGAATCTACAATGAGCAGTTCTTC.

The rearrangement links TRBV2 to TRBJ2-1; 9 nucleotides line up with TRBD2. V gave up 6 bases and J gave up 5 bases; unmatched junction bases: 5. Germline values: CDR1 SNHLY, CDR2 FYNNEI. The CDR3 length is 14 residues. CDR3 DNA sequence: TGTGCCAGCAGGAGGACTAGCGAACACAATGAGCAGTTCTTC. Its translation is CASRRTSEHNEQFF.

The genes are TRBV28 and TRBJ2-7; TRBD2 agrees at 10 bases. In germline, CDR1 is MDHEN, CDR2 SYDVKM. V was pared by 8 bases and J by 0 bases, with 4 bases of the junction left unmatched. The CDR3 runs to 14 residues. In DNA form, the CDR3 reads TGTGCCAGCGGACTAGCGGTAAGCTCCTACGAGCAGTACTTC. It is translated as CASGLAVSSYEQYF.

The genes are TRBV4-3 and TRBJ1-5, with D uncertain. The germline CDR1 and CDR2 sequences are LGHNA and YSLEER. The CDR3 has 15 residues. V was cut by 0 bases and J by 5 bases, with 11 bases left in between. CDR3 nucleotides: TGCGCCAGCAGCCAAGAGTGGAGGATGGATCAGCCCCAGCATTTT. Amino acid sequence: CASSQEWRMDQPQHF.

CDR3 DNA: TGCAGCGTTGCGCAGGGGAACAATCAGCCCCAGCATTTT. Encoded protein: CSVAQGNNQPQHF. The J gene is TRBJ1-5, the V gene TRBV29-1, with a tentative D call TRBD1 (6 bases). Germline CDR1 is SQVTM and CDR2 is ANQGSEA. There are 13 residues in the CDR3. V lost 4 bases, J lost 3 bases, and 10 bases lay in between.

This chain connects TRBV5-4 to TRBJ2-1; 16 bases line up with TRBD2. J lost 15 bases, V lost 1 base, and 16 bases had no gene match. Germline lookup yields CDR1 SGHNT and CDR2 YYREEE (reference sequence). The CDR3 is made up of 18 amino acids. The CDR3 DNA follows: TGTGCCAGCAGCTTGCCGACACCCGGGACTAGCGGGGGGGCCTTCCCGTTCTTC. Its translation is CASSLPTPGTSGGAFPFF.

This clone was recorded only once. The chain joins TRBV18 to TRBJ2-3; 7 nucleotides align to TRBD1. The ends lost 0 bases at V and 5 bases at J; junction bases unmatched: 11. Germline V gene lookup returns CDR1 KGHSH and CDR2 LQKENI. The CDR3 loop spans 17 amino acids. This chain's CDR3 is CASSPPSKQGEQDTQYF. CDR3 coding DNA: TGTGCCAGCTCACCACCGTCCAAGCAGGGGGAGCAAGATACGCAGTATTTT.

The rearrangement uses TRBV7-2 and TRBJ2-1; 8 bases match TRBD1. CDR1 and CDR2 from the germline V gene are SGHTA and FQGNSA. The CDR3 loop spans 14 amino acids. Trimming at V came to 7 bases and at J to 4 bases, leaving 6 bases not matched to a gene. The CDR3 sequence: CASTTRGPYNEQFF. CDR3 bases: TGTGCCAGCACAACCAGGGGGCCGTACAATGAGCAGTTCTTC.

The chain joins TRBV7-8 to TRBJ2-7; D is undetermined. V was cut by 6 bases and J by 0 bases, with 9 bases left in between. Germline V gene data show CDR1 as SGHVS and CDR2 as FQNEAQ. The CDR3 runs 13 residues. DNA for the CDR3: TGTGCCAGCAGTAACTTCCACTCCTACGAGCAGTACTTC. Protein product: CASSNFHSYEQYF.

The V gene is TRBV2, the J gene TRBJ1-3, with TRBD1 identical over 7 bases. V lost 6 bases, J lost 2 bases, and 7 bases stayed unmatched. The CDR3 covers 15 residues. Germline CDR1 SNHLY, CDR2 FYNNEI. The CDR3 DNA sequence: TGTGCCAGCAGCCAGTCGACAGGGACTGGAAACACCATATATTTT. This codes for CASSQSTGTGNTIYF.

The gene calls are TRBV7-3 and TRBJ2-2; D perhaps matches TRBD2 (6 bases). The CDR3 contains 18 residues. Germline CDR1 SGHTA, CDR2 FQGTGA. V lost 5 bases to trimming and J lost 4 bases, with 23 bases between them. The CDR3 loop reads CASSLSPVRDLGTGELFF. The CDR3 DNA reads as TGTGCCAGCAGCCTTAGTCCGGTGCGGGACTTGGGCACCGGGGAGCTGTTTTTT.

The rearrangement links TRBV7-9 to TRBJ2-1, with D unresolved. This CDR3 region has 11 residues. Per germline, CDR1 SEHNR and CDR2 FQNEAQ (reference sequence). Between the trimmed V and J ends, which lost 1 base and 10 bases, there was a span of 5 bases. The CDR3 nucleotides are TGTGCCAGCAGCTTAGTGGCCGAGCAGTTCTTC. It yields the protein CASSLVAEQFF.

The rearrangement uses TRBV27 and TRBJ1-2; D is ambiguous. Germline V CDR1 and CDR2: MNHEY, SMNVEV (reference sequence). The CDR3 runs 12 residues. Trimming stripped 5 bases from V and 11 bases from J, with 15 bases between. The CDR3 loop reads CASSPPGGRYTF. The CDR3 bases are TGTGCCAGCAGTCCCCCGGGAGGACGGTACACCTTC.

This chain joins TRBV7-3 and TRBJ2-2; 9 nucleotides align to TRBD1. Germline CDR1 and CDR2: SGHTA and FQGTGA. Losses at the gene ends were 5 bases for V and 6 bases for J; bases not matched to a gene: 10. The CDR3 has 16 residues. CDR3 nucleotides: TGTGCCAGCAGCCCCCCGGGACAGGGATCATCCGGGGAGCTGTTTTTT. Amino acids: CASSPPGQGSSGELFF.

Details on this clone: This sample includes further DNA sequences coding for the same CDR3. The rearrangement uses TRBV28 and TRBJ1-2; D not resolved. The germline gives CDR1 MDHEN, CDR2 SYDVKM. Trimming removed 2 bases from V and 8 bases from J, with 27 bases in between. CDR3 length: 18 amino acids. The CDR3 DNA reads TGTGCCAGCAGTTTAGCCACCCCTGGACGAGGGAGGTTTGGGGGCTACACCTTC. This translates into CASSLATPGRGRFGGYTF.

The gene calls are TRBV29-1 and TRBJ1-4, with 9 bases that match TRBD1. The CDR3 runs 12 residues. CDR1 SQVTM and CDR2 ANQGSEA come from the germline V gene. V lost 7 bases to trimming and J lost 7 bases; unmatched junction nucleotides: 4. CDR3 residues: CSATGGSEKLFF. The DNA for the CDR3 is TGCAGCGCCACAGGGGGCAGTGAAAAACTGTTTTTT.

V and J are TRBV4-3 and TRBJ1-2; D unresolved. Germline CDR1 is LGHNA and CDR2 is YSLEER. This CDR3 contains 15 residues. V shed 1 base and J shed 4 bases, with 13 bases lying between them. CDR3 region: CASSQVYQASYGYTF. The CDR3 DNA reads TGCGCCAGCAGCCAAGTATATCAGGCCTCCTATGGCTACACCTTC.

The rearrangement uses TRBV15 and TRBJ2-7; 7 bases align to TRBD2. The CDR3 loop spans 16 amino acids. Trimming took 0 bases from V and 3 from J; bases not matched to a gene: 8. The germline gives CDR1 LNHNV, CDR2 YYDKDF (reference sequence). DNA for the CDR3: TGTGCCACCAGCAGAGATCCTAGCGGAGCGCTCTACGAGCAGTACTTC. Translation gives CATSRDPSGALYEQYF.

The V gene is TRBV4-1, the J gene TRBJ2-1, with TRBD2 matching 14 bases. Trimming at V came to 2 bases and at J to 7 bases, leaving 10 bases not matched to a gene. Germline V gene sequence: CDR1 MGHRA, CDR2 YSYEKL. This CDR3 comprises 18 residues. For the CDR3, the DNA is TGCGCCAGCAGCCAACGTCCCGGGACTAGCGGGAGTGGTAATGAGCAGTTCTTC. It codes for CASSQRPGTSGSGNEQFF.

The chain couples TRBV10-2 to TRBJ2-2, with D possibly TRBD2 on 6 matching bases. Trimming cost V 0 bases and J 5 bases, with 7 bases left between them. The germline V gene encodes CDR1 WSHSY and CDR2 SAAADI. This CDR3 region has 14 residues. The CDR3 bases are TGCGCCAGCAGTGAGTCGGGGGGAACCGGGGAGCTGTTTTTT. Translating gives CASSESGGTGELFF.

This clone has only a few counts. Here the CDR3 reads CASSQTSQETQYF. CDR3 coding DNA: TGTGCCAGCAGCCAGACTAGTCAAGAGACCCAGTACTTC. The V call is TRBV11-3, the J call TRBJ2-5, with a possible D match to TRBD2 (6 bases). Trimming removed 5 bases at V and 2 bases at J, with 9 bases between. The CDR3 runs to 13 residues. Germline V gene sequence: CDR1 SGHNT, CDR2 YENEEA.

This chain uses TRBV7-3 with TRBJ2-2; possible D gene TRBD2, 7 bases. The CDR3 extends over 16 amino acids. Germline V lookup: CDR1 SGHTA, CDR2 FQGTGA. Trimming removed 0 bases from V and 5 bases from J, with 13 bases in between. The CDR3 DNA is TGTGCCAGCAGCTTAACGGCGGGGGCCCCAACCGGGGAGCTGTTTTTT. It is translated as CASSLTAGAPTGELFF. The full variable domain, its missing parts supplied by reference TRBV7-3 and TRBJ2-2, is GAGVSQTPSNKVTEKGKYVELRCDPISGHTALYWYRQSLGQGPEFLIYFQGTGAADDSGLPNDRFFAVRPEGSVSTLKIQRTERGDSAVYLCASSLTAGAPTGELFFGEGSRLTVL.

The rearrangement links TRBV7-9 to TRBJ2-3; weak D call: TRBD2 (6 bases). CDR3 length: 13 residues. Germline V gene lookup returns CDR1 SEHNR and CDR2 FQNEAQ (reference sequence). Trimming pared 4 bases from V and 6 bases from J, leaving 11 bases between. DNA of the CDR3: TGTGCCAGCAGCTACGGGGGTGGGGATACGCAGTATTTT. Protein sequence: CASSYGGGDTQYF.

This clone turned up a few times. The CDR3 DNA is TGTGCCAGCAGCCACAAGGGAGGTTCCGGGGAGCTGTTTTTT. Translating it yields CASSHKGGSGELFF. The V gene is TRBV5-4, the J gene TRBJ2-2, with D perhaps matching TRBD2 (6 bases). CDR1 is SGHNT and CDR2 is YYREEE in the germline V gene (reference sequence). The CDR3 totals 14 residues. The V end was cut by 4 bases, the J end by 6 bases, with 13 bases between.

The chain is built from TRBV7-9 and TRBJ2-7; TRBD2 is a possible D gene (6 bases). The germline V gene has CDR1 SEHNR and CDR2 FQNEAQ (reference sequence). The V and J ends lost 1 base and 3 bases respectively, with 16 bases between them. This CDR3 has 16 amino acids. The CDR3 sequence is CASSLVSGRSDYEQYF. CDR3 DNA sequence: TGTGCCAGCAGCTTAGTAAGTGGGAGGAGTGACTACGAGCAGTACTTC.

The chain couples TRBV2 to TRBJ2-5, with 9 positions matching TRBD1. J was trimmed by 2 bases and V by 7 bases; bases with no gene match: 8. The germline V gene has CDR1 SNHLY and CDR2 FYNNEI. The CDR3 is 15 residues long. CDR3 residues: CASKGQGLVQETQYF. Written as DNA, the CDR3 is TGTGCCAGCAAGGGACAGGGCCTGGTACAAGAGACCCAGTACTTC.

The rearrangement joins TRBV11-1 to TRBJ2-1, with TRBD2 as a possible D gene (6 bases). Looked up from germline, CDR1 is SGHAT and CDR2 is FQDESV (reference sequence). The CDR3 runs 14 residues. The V gene lost 5 bases and the J gene lost 9 bases, with 17 bases spanning the gap. CDR3 loop: CASSRSSPEGEQFF. As DNA, the CDR3 is TGTGCCAGCAGCCGATCTTCCCCGGAGGGTGAGCAGTTCTTC.

This chain links TRBV6-1 with TRBJ1-5; tentatively, D is TRBD1 (6 bases). The CDR3 covers 15 residues. Per the germline V gene, CDR1 is MNHNS and CDR2 is SASEGT. V was pared by 5 bases and J by 2 bases, with 13 bases between. The CDR3 sequence is CASSPETGRNQPQHF. Written as DNA, the CDR3 is TGTGCCAGCAGTCCCGAGACAGGACGCAATCAGCCCCAGCATTTT.